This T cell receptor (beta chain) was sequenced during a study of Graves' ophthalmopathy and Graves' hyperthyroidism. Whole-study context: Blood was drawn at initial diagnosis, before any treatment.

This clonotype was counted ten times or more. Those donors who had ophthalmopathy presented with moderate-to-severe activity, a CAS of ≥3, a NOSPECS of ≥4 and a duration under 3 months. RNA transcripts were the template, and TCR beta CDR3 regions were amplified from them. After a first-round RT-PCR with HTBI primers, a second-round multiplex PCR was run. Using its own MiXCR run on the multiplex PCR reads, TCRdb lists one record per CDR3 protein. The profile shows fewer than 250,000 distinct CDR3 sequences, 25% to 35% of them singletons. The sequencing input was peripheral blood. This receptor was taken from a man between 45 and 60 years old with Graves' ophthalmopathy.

In nucleotides, the CDR3 is TGTGCCAGCAGTTATAGCGGAGGAGGAACCGGGGAGCTGTTTTTT. Its translation: CASSYSGGGTGELFF. The chain uses TRBV6-2 or TRBV6-3 and TRBJ2-2, with a tentative D call TRBD2 (6 bases). This CDR3 has 15 amino acids. Trimming stripped 3 bases from V and 5 bases from J, with 13 bases between. Per the germline V gene, CDR1 is MNHEY and CDR2 is SVGEGT.